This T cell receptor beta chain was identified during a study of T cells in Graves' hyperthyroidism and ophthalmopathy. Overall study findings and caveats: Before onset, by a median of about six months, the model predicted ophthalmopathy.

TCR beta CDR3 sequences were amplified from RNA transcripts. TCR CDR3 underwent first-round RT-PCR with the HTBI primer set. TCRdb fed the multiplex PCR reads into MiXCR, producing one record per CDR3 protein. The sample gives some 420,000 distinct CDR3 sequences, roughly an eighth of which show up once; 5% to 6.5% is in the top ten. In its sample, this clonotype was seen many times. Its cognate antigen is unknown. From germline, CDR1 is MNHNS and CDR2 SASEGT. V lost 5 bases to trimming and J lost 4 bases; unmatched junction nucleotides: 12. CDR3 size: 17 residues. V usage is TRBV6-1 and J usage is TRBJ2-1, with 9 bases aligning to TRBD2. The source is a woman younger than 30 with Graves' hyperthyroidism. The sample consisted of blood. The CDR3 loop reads CASSLAGGSPRYNEQFF. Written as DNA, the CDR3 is TGTGCCAGCAGTTTGGCGGGAGGGTCCCCTAGGTACAATGAGCAGTTCTTC.